This T cell receptor (beta chain) appears in the sequencing data of a study of blood T cell repertoires in COVID-19. Across the study: Some COVID-19 samples were acute and others convalescent; all came from the United States, Italy and Spain. Nucleic acid was either cDNA or gDNA, and it came from T cells, B-cell-depleted T cells, or PBMCs.

Methods used by the authors: Nucleated cell counts were estimated from reference gene primer amplification. Repertoires were generated with immunoSEQ multiplex PCR, while TCRdb's copy carries only in-frame clones and drops some. That table supplies the V and J calls and clone size; D and trimming were determined from the DNA. The sample lists 60,000 to 95,000 clones; approximately 79% were seen once. What was sequenced was peripheral blood. This clonotype was sampled from a human donor with acute or convalescent COVID-19. The donor label of this sample is uncertain.

CDR3 sequence (DNA): TGCGCCAGCAGCCACCCCCCAGCGGGGTTAGATACGCAGTATTTT. It specifies CASSHPPAGLDTQYF. The chain uses TRBV10-2 and TRBJ2-3; 7 positions match TRBD2. This CDR3 contains 15 residues. V was pared by 6 bases and J by 5 bases, with 11 bases of the junction left unmatched. The germline gives CDR1 WSHSY, CDR2 SAAADI.